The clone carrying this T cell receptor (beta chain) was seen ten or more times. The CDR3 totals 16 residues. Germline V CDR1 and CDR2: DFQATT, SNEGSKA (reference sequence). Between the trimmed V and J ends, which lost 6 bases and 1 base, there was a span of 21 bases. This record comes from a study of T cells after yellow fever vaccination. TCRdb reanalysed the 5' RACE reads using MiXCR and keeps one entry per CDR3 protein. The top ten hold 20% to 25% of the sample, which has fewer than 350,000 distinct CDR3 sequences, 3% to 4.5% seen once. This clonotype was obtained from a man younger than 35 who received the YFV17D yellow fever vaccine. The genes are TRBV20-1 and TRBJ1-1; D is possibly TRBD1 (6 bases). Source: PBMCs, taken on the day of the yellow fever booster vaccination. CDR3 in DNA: TGCAGTGCCCCAGGGCCACAGGGTAGCGGGAACACTGAAGCTTTCTTT. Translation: CSAPGPQGSGNTEAFF.